The T cell receptor (beta chain) under discussion was sequenced for a study of blood T cell repertoires in COVID-19. Authors' analysis steps: Amplification of reference gene primers provided the estimated nucleated cell counts. Using immunoSEQ multiplex PCR, the repertoire was profiled, and TCRdb retains in-frame clones only, with some absent. V and J calls and clone size are given by that table; D and trimming were obtained from the DNA. The sample shows 270,000 or so clones, 70% to 90% of them seen only once. Concerning this clone itself: A much bigger clone sits one base away, suggesting this may be a read error.

The CDR3 loop spans 13 amino acids. V lost 1 base to trimming and J lost 0 bases, with 3 bases between them. The germline V gene encodes CDR1 SGHVS and CDR2 FNYEAQ. The chain is built from TRBV7-6 and TRBJ1-1; D ambiguous. Sequencing used PBMCs or T cells enriched from blood (not recorded which). This clonotype was sampled from a woman aged 40 to 50 with acute COVID-19. CDR3 residues: CASSLDLNTEAFF. Here the CDR3 DNA reads TGTGCCAGCAGCTTAGACTTGAACACTGAAGCTTTCTTT.